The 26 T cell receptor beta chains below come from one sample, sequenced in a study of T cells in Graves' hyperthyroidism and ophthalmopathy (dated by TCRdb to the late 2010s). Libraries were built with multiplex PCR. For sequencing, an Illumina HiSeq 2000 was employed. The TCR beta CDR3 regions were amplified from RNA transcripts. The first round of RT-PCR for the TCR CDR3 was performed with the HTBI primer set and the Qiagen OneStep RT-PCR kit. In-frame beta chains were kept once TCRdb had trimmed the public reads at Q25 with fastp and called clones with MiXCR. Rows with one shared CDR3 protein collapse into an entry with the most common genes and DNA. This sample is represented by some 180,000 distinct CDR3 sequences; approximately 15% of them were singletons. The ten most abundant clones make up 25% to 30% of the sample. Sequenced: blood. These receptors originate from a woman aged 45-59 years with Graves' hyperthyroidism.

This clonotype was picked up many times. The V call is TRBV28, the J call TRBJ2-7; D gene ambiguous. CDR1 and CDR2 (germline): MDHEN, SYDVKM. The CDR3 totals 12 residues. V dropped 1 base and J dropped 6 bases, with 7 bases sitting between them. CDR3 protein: CASSLLTAEQYF. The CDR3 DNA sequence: TGTGCCAGCAGTTTATTAACAGCCGAGCAGTACTTC.

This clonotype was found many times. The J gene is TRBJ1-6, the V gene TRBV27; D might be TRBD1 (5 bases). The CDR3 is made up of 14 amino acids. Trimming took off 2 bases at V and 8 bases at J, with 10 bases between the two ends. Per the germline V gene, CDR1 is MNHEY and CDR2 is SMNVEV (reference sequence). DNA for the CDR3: TGTGCCAGCAGTTTAGGGGGGGATGATTCACCCCTCCACTTT. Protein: CASSLGGDDSPLHF.

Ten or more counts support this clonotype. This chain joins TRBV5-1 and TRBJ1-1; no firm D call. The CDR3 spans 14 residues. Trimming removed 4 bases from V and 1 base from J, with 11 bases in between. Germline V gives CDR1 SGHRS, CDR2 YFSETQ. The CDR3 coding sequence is TGCGCCAGCAGCGGGTCTGGGTCGAACACTGAAGCTTTCTTT. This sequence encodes CASSGSGSNTEAFF.

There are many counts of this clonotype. DNA of the CDR3: TGTGCCAGCAGCTTAGGGCCCCCCAATGAGCAGTTCTTC. Its translation is CASSLGPPNEQFF. V usage is TRBV11-1 and J usage is TRBJ2-1, with unresolved D. Trimming removed 1 base from V and 6 bases from J, with 7 bases in between. Per germline, CDR1 SGHAT and CDR2 FQDESV (reference sequence). The CDR3 covers 13 residues. Full variable domain (missing parts from reference TRBV11-1 and TRBJ2-1): EAEVAQSPRYKITEKSQAVAFWCDPISGHATLYWYRQILGQGPELLVQFQDESVVDDSQLPKDRFSAERLKGVDSTLKIQPAELGDSAMYLCASSLGPPNEQFFGPGTRLTVL.

CDR3 region: CASSLGPSNRGGRADGNTIYF. For the CDR3, the DNA is TGTGCCAGCAGCTTAGGGCCATCGAACAGGGGAGGTAGAGCGGATGGAAACACCATATATTTT. The rearrangement links TRBV7-9 to TRBJ1-3; 7 bases are a match to TRBD1. The trim removed 1 base at V and 3 bases at J, leaving 21 bases unmatched. There are 21 residues in the CDR3. Looked up from germline, CDR1 is SEHNR and CDR2 is FQNEAQ (reference sequence).

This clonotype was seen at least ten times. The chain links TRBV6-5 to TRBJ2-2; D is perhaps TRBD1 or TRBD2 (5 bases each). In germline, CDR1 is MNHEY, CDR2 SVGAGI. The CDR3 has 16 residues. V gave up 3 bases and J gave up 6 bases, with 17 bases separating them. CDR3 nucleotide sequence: TGTGCCAGCAGTTATCATCCCGGGACGGCGGCCGGGGAGCTGTTTTTT. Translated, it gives CASSYHPGTAAGELFF.

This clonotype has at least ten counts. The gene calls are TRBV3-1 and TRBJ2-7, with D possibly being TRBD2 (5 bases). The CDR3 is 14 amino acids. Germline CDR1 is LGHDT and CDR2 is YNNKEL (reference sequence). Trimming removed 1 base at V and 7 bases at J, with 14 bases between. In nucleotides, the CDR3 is TGTGCCAGCAGCCAAGTGTCGGGAACCGGGGAGCAGTACTTC. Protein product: CASSQVSGTGEQYF.

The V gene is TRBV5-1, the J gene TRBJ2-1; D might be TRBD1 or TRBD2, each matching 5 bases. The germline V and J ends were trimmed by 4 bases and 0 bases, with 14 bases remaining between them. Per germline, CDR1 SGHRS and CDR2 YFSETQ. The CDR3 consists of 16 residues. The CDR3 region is CASSKGTVSSYNEQFF. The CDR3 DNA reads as TGCGCCAGCAGCAAAGGGACGGTGAGCTCCTACAATGAGCAGTTCTTC.

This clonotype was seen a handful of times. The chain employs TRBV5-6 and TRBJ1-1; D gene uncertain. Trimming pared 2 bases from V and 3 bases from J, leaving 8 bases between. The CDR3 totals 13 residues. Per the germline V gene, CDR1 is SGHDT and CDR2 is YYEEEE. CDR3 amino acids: CASSLDTYTEAFF. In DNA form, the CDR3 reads TGTGCCAGCAGCTTAGACACATACACTGAAGCTTTCTTT.

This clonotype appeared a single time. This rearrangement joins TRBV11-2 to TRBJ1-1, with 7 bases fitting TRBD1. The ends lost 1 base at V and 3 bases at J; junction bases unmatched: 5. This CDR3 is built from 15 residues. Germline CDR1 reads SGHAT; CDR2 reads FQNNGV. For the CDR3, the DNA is TGTGCCAGCAGCTTAGTTAGGGGGCGGGACACTGAAGCTTTCTTT. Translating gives CASSLVRGRDTEAFF.

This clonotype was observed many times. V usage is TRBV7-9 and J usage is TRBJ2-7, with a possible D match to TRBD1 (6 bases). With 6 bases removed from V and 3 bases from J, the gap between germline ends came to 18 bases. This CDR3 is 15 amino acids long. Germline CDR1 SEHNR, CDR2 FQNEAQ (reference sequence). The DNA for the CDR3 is TGTGCCAGCAGGGGTGCCCCAGGGGAGTTCTACGAGCAGTACTTC. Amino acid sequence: CASRGAPGEFYEQYF.

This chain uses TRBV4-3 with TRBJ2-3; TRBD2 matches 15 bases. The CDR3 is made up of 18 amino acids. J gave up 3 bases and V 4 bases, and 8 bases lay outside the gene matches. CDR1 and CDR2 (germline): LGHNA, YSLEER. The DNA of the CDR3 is TGCGCCAGCAGCCCCAGGACTAGCGGGGGGGGAGGGACAGATACGCAGTATTTT. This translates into CASSPRTSGGGGTDTQYF.

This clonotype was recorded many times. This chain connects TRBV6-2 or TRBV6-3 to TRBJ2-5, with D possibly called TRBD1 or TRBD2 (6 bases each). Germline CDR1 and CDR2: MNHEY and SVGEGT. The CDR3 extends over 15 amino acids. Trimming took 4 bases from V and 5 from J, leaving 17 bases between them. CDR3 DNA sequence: TGTGCCAGCAGTTTCCCGGGGGCGAGTAGGGAGACCCAGTACTTC. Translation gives CASSFPGASRETQYF.

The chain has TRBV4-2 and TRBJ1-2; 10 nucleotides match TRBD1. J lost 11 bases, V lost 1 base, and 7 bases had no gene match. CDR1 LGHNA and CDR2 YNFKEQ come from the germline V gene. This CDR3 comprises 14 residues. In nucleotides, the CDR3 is TGTGCCAGCAGCCAAGGGGGGACAGGGGCTTCGTACACCTTC. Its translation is CASSQGGTGASYTF.

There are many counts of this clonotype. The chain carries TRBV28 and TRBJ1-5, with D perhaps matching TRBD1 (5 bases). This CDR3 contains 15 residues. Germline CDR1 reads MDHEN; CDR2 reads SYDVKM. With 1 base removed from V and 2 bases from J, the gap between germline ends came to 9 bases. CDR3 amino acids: CASSLFTGGNQPQHF. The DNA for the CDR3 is TGTGCCAGCAGTTTATTCACGGGGGGCAATCAGCCCCAGCATTTT.

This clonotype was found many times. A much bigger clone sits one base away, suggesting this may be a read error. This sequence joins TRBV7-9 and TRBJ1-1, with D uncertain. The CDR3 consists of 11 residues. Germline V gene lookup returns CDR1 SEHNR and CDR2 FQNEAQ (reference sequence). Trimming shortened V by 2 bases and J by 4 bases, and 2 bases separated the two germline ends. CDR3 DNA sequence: TGTGCCAGCAGCTTAATCACTGAAGCTTTCTTT. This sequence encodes CASSLITEAFF.

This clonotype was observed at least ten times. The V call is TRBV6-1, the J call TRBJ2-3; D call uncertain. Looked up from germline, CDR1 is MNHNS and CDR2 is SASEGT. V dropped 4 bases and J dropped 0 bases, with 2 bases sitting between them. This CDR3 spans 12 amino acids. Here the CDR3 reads CASSGSTDTQYF. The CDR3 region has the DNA TGTGCCAGCAGTGGGAGCACAGATACGCAGTATTTT.

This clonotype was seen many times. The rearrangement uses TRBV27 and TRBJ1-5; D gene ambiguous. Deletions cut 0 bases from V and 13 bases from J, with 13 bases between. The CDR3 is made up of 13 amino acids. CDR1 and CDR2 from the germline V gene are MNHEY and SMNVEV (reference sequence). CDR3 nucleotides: TGTGCCAGCAGTTTATCTAGAGAGGGTCCTCAGCATTTT. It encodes CASSLSREGPQHF.

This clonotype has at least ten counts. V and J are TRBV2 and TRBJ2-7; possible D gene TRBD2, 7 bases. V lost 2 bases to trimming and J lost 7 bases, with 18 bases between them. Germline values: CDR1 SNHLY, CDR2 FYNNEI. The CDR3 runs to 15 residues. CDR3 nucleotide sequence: TGTGCCAGCAGTGAACCCCGGGGGGCGGGGGTTGAGCAGTACTTC. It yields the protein CASSEPRGAGVEQYF.

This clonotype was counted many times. In DNA form, the CDR3 reads TGCGCCAGCAGCCAAGGGGTAGCGGGGCTCGTCAATGAGCAGTTCTTC. Amino acid sequence: CASSQGVAGLVNEQFF. The rearrangement uses TRBV4-1 and TRBJ2-1, with 8 bases fitting TRBD2. Trimming removed 1 base from V and 6 bases from J; junction bases left unmatched: 8. The CDR3 consists of 16 residues. CDR1 is MGHRA and CDR2 is YSYEKL in the germline V gene.

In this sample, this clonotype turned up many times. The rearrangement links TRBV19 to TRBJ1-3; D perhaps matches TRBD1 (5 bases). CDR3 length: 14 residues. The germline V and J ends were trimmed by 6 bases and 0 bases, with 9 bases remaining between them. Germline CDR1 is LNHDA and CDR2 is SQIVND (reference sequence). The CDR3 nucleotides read TGTGCCAGTAGCGCAGGGAGCTCTGGAAACACCATATATTTT. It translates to CASSAGSSGNTIYF.

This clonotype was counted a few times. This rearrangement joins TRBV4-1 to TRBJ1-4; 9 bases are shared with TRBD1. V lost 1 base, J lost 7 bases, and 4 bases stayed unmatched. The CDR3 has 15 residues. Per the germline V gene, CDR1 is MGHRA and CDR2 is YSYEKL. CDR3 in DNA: TGCGCCAGCAGCCAAGCCGGGACAGGGACTGAAAAACTGTTTTTT. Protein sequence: CASSQAGTGTEKLFF.

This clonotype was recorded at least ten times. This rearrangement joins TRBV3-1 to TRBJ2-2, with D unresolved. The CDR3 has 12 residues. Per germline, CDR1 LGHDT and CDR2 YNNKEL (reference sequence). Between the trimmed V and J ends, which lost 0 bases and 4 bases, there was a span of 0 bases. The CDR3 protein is CASSQDTGELFF. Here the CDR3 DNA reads TGTGCCAGCAGCCAAGACACCGGGGAGCTGTTTTTT. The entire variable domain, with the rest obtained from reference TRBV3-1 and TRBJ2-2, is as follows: DTAVSQTPKYLVTQMGNDKSIKCEQNLGHDTMYWYKQDSKKFLKIMFSYNNKELIINETVPNRFSPKSPDKAHLNLHINSLELGDSAVYFCASSQDTGELFFGEGSRLTVL.

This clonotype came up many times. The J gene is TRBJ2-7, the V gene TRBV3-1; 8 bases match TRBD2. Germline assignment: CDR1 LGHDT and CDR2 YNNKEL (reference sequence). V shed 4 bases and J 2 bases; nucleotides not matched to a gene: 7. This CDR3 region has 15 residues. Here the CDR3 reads CASSRERGSAYEQYF. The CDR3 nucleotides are TGTGCCAGCAGCCGAGAGCGGGGGTCGGCCTACGAGCAGTACTTC.

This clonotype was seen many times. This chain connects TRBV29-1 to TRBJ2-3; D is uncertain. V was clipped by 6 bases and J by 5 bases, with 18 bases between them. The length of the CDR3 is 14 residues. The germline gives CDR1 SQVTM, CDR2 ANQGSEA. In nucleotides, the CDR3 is TGCAGCGTCCCCGGACCCGTCCCCGGAGATACGCAGTATTTT. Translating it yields CSVPGPVPGDTQYF.

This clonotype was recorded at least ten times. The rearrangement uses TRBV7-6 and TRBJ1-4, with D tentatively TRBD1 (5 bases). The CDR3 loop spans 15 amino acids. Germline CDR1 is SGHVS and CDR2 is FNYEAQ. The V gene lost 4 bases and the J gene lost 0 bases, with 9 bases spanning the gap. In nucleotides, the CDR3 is TGTGCCAGCAGCTCCGACAGTGCAACTAATGAAAAACTGTTTTTT. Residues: CASSSDSATNEKLFF.